A selection of T cell receptor beta chains follows, all from one sample in a study of T cells after yellow fever vaccination. TCRdb reprocessed the 5' RACE reads via MiXCR and lists one record per CDR3 protein. The sample has around 310,000 distinct CDR3 sequences, approximately 3.9% seen once; the top ten hold 24%. The sample consisted of PBMCs, taken 5 days after the yellow fever booster vaccination. Receptors were obtained from a man aged 18 to 30 who received the YFV17D yellow fever vaccine. CDR3s include the opening cysteine and the closing phenylalanine or tryptophan. The D gene is left open where the match is weak. Clone size appears in some rows only: once, few, many, or a class for an expanded clone.

>TRBJ1-2|TRBV27|18|-|-
CASSLSTTRSRGESGYTF
TGTGCCAGCAGTTTATCCACGACCCGTTCCCGGGGGGAGAGCGGCTACACCTTC
>TRBJ1-1|TRBV5-4|13|-|many
CASAAAENTEAFF
TGTGCCAGCGCGGCGGCAGAAAACACTGAAGCTTTCTTT
>TRBJ2-3|TRBV24-1|16|-|-
CATSDSGHGGTDTQYF
TGTGCCACCAGTGATTCCGGACACGGGGGCACAGATACGCAGTATTTT
>TRBJ1-4|TRBV7-2|16|-|few
CASSIRQAATNEKLFF
TGTGCCAGCAGCATAAGACAGGCTGCAACTAATGAAAAACTGTTTTTT
>TRBJ2-7|TRBV27|15|TRBD2|-
CASSSNSGVSYEQYF
TGTGCCAGCAGTTCGAATAGCGGGGTTTCCTACGAGCAGTACTTC
>TRBJ2-2|TRBV7-9|19|-|few
CASSLPTGPGLANTGELFF
TGTGCCAGCAGCTTACCAACGGGACCCGGGCTAGCCAACACCGGGGAGCTGTTTTTT
>TRBJ1-6|TRBV12-3/TRBV12-4|13|TRBD1|many
CASSKTGNSPLHF
TGTGCCAGCAGTAAGACAGGGAACTCACCCCTCCACTTT
>TRBJ1-4|TRBV4-3|15|-|many
CASNKRYLSGEKLFF
TGCGCCAGCAACAAGAGATACCTATCGGGTGAAAAACTGTTTTTT
>TRBJ2-6|TRBV5-1|17|TRBD1|few
CASSKIRGSAGANVLTF
TGCGCCAGCAGCAAGATCAGGGGGAGTGCTGGGGCCAACGTCCTGACTTTC
>TRBJ2-2|TRBV20-1|14|-|few
CSAVTGGATGELFF
TGCAGTGCTGTTACAGGGGGGGCCACCGGGGAGCTGTTTTTT
>TRBJ2-2|TRBV11-2|16|-|-
CASSEAPGVDTGELFF
TGTGCCAGCAGCGAAGCGCCCGGGGTCGACACCGGGGAGCTGTTTTTT
>TRBJ2-1|TRBV6-5|15|-|few
CASSYGDLKGNEQFF
TGTGCCAGCAGTTACGGGGATTTAAAAGGCAATGAGCAGTTCTTC
>TRBJ2-2|TRBV5-1|14|-|many
CASLPGGNTGELFF
TGCGCCAGCCTCCCGGGCGGGAACACCGGGGAGCTGTTTTTT
>TRBJ2-5|TRBV4-2|14|-|-
CASSQEGLRETQYF
TGTGCCAGCAGCCAAGAGGGACTCCGGGAGACCCAGTACTTC
>TRBJ1-1|TRBV15|14|-|-
CATRVGVMNTEAFF
TGTGCCACCAGGGTCGGAGTAATGAACACTGAAGCTTTCTTT
>TRBJ1-6|TRBV7-2|15|-|few
CASSWAGSDNSPLHF
TGTGCCAGCAGCTGGGCAGGGTCGGATAATTCACCCCTCCACTTT
>TRBJ2-1|TRBV6-2/TRBV6-3|16|TRBD2|-
CASSYSPERGLDEQFF
TGTGCCAGCAGTTACTCCCCTGAGCGGGGGCTCGATGAGCAGTTCTTC
>TRBJ1-1|TRBV30|16|-|few
CAWSTFPRQRNTEAFF
TGTGCCTGGAGTACGTTCCCCCGGCAGAGAAACACTGAAGCTTTCTTT
>TRBJ2-5|TRBV6-2/TRBV6-3|16|-|many
CASSSPTSGLQETQYF
TGTGCCAGCAGTTCCCCGACCTCGGGACTCCAAGAGACCCAGTACTTC
>TRBJ2-6|TRBV7-3|18|TRBD2|-
CASSLGLAVLSGANVLTF
TGTGCCAGCAGCTTAGGGCTAGCGGTTCTCTCTGGGGCCAACGTCCTGACTTTC